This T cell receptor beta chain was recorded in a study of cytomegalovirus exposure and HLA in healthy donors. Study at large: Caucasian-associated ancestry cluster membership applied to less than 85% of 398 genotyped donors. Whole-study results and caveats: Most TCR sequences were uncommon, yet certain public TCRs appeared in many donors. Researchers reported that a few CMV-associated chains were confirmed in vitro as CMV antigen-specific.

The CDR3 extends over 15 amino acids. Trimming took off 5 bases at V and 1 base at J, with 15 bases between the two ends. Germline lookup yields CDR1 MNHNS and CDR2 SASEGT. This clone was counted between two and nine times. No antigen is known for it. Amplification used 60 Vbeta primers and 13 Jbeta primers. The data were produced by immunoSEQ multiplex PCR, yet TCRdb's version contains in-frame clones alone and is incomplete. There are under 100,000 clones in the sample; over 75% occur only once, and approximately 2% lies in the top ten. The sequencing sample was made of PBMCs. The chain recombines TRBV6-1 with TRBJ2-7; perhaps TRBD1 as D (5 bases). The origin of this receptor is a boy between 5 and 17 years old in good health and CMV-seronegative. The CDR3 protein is CASSTDSETSYEQYF. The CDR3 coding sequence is TGTGCCAGCAGTACTGACAGCGAGACTTCCTACGAGCAGTACTTC.